This TCR beta chain comes out of a study of cytomegalovirus exposure and HLA in healthy donors. General study points: Overall, about 160 TCR beta chains were annotated as cytomegalovirus-associated.

Primers for the PCR totalled 60 Vbeta and 13 Jbeta. Clones were read by immunoSEQ multiplex PCR, and TCRdb kept only the in-frame ones, dropping some. The sample holds approximately 89,000 clones; approximately 56% are singletons and the top ten take roughly 6%. V was pared by 5 bases and J by 7 bases, with 17 bases between. The germline gives CDR1 SEHNR, CDR2 FQNEAQ (reference sequence). The CDR3 is made up of 15 amino acids. Concerning this clone: What it binds is not known.

Sequenced sample: PBMCs. The V and J genes are TRBV7-9 and TRBJ1-4, with a tentative D call TRBD1 (5 bases). This clonotype was sampled from a woman aged 30 to 39 in good health and CMV-seropositive. In DNA form, the CDR3 reads TGTGCCAGCAGCCGAATACAGGCCTTAGGTGAAAAACTGTTTTTT. As protein: CASSRIQALGEKLFF. The full variable domain, in which reference TRBV7-9 and TRBJ1-4 provide the parts outside the CDR3, is DTGVSQNPRHKITKRGQNVTFRCDPISEHNRLYWYRQTLGQGPEFLTYFQNEAQLEKSRLLSDRFSAERPKGSFSTLEIQRTEQGDSAMYLCASSRIQALGEKLFFGSGTQLSVL.